The 9 T cell receptor beta chains presented below share a single source sample, sequenced in a study of blood T cell repertoires in COVID-19 (dated by TCRdb to 2018 to 2020). The library was obtained by the immunoSEQ multiplex PCR assay. TCRdb re-hosts the immuneACCESS table, in-frame sequences only. Its copies lack some clones; in the studies checked, an unresolved V gene accounts for under half of them, and the cause for the rest is not known. This sample is represented by 160,000 or so clones; around nine tenths of them were singletons. The ten largest clones represent 10% of the sample. Sequencing used peripheral blood. Receptor source: a woman between 65 and 79 years old with COVID-19, enrolled during active disease.

V is TRBV30 and J is TRBJ2-2, with 9 bases fitting TRBD2. V trimming: 3 bases; J trimming: 5 bases; junction bases outside the gene matches: 10. The CDR3 extends over 16 amino acids. Germline V gene data show CDR1 as GTSNPN and CDR2 as SVGIG (reference sequence). The CDR3 loop is CAWRTSGGGLTGELFF. Here the CDR3 DNA reads TGTGCCTGGAGGACTAGCGGCGGGGGCTTAACCGGGGAGCTGTTTTTT.

CDR3 in amino acids: CATSLSGSYGYTF. CDR3 in DNA: TGTGCCACCAGTTTGTCAGGAAGCTATGGCTACACCTTC. The J gene is TRBJ1-2, the V gene TRBV24-1; no clear D. CDR1 KGHDR and CDR2 SFDVKD come from the germline V gene. The CDR3 loop spans 13 amino acids. V was pared by 6 bases and J by 4 bases, with 11 bases between.

The chain employs TRBV5-6 and TRBJ1-5; TRBD1 is a possible D gene (5 bases). Germline CDR1 and CDR2: SGHDT and YYEEEE. Deletions cut 0 bases from V and 5 bases from J, with 12 bases between. CDR3 size: 15 residues. The CDR3 nucleotides read TGTGCCAGCAGCTTGGGAAGGGGTCGATATCAGCCCCAGCATTTT. Translation: CASSLGRGRYQPQHF.

The rearrangement uses TRBV14 and TRBJ2-7, with D maybe TRBD1 (5 bases). Germline-derived CDR1 and CDR2 are SGHDN and FVKESK. The CDR3 is made up of 13 amino acids. Trimming shortened V by 2 bases and J by 6 bases, and 11 bases separated the two germline ends. This CDR3 reads CASSQRGLFEQYF. DNA of the CDR3: TGTGCCAGCAGCCAAAGGGGTTTGTTCGAGCAGTACTTC.

This clone turned up a few times. The J gene is TRBJ1-3, the V gene TRBV5-4; D possibly corresponds to TRBD1 (6 bases). The ends were cut back, 3 bases at V and 4 bases at J, with 14 bases in the middle. The germline V gene has CDR1 SGHNT and CDR2 YYREEE (reference sequence). The CDR3 extends over 15 amino acids. CDR3 protein: CASSSVGGSGNTIYF. The CDR3, as DNA: TGTGCCAGCAGCTCGGTAGGGGGATCGGGAAACACCATATATTTT.

The rearrangement uses TRBV29-1 and TRBJ2-5, with D possibly matching TRBD2 (6 bases). Germline V gene data show CDR1 as SQVTM and CDR2 as ANQGSEA. This CDR3 has 13 residues. The ends were cut back, 7 bases at V and 2 bases at J, with 14 bases in the middle. The CDR3 DNA sequence: TGCAGCGGTTCTACTAGCTCTCAAGAGACCCAGTACTTC. Its protein is CSGSTSSQETQYF.

The chain joins TRBV7-2 to TRBJ2-3; 12 nucleotides match TRBD2. V lost 3 bases and J lost 2; bases outside the gene matches: 9. Germline V gene sequence: CDR1 SGHTA, CDR2 FQGNSA. CDR3 size: 18 residues. The DNA of the CDR3 is TGTGCCAGCAGCTTCCCAACTCTAGCGGGGGGGCCCACAGATACGCAGTATTTT. Amino acid sequence: CASSFPTLAGGPTDTQYF.

This rearrangement joins TRBV11-2 to TRBJ1-1; no clear D gene. V was trimmed by 5 bases and J by 2 bases, leaving 18 bases between them. Germline V CDR1 and CDR2: SGHAT, FQNNGV. The CDR3 consists of 16 residues. CDR3 sequence: CASSPRSTRGNTEAFF. The CDR3, as DNA: TGTGCCAGCAGCCCCCGTTCTACCCGGGGAAACACTGAAGCTTTCTTT. Supplemented by reference TRBV11-2 and TRBJ1-1, the full variable domain reads EAGVAQSPRYKIIEKRQSVAFWCNPISGHATLYWYQQILGQGPKLLIQFQNNGVVDDSQLPKDRFSAERLKGVDSTLKIQPAKLEDSAVYLCASSPRSTRGNTEAFFGQGTRLTVV.

The V and J genes are TRBV29-1 and TRBJ2-1, with unresolved D. The germline V gene has CDR1 SQVTM and CDR2 ANQGSEA. The CDR3 totals 14 residues. Between the trimmed V and J ends, which lost 7 bases and 4 bases, there was a span of 17 bases. The CDR3 DNA is TGCAGCGCTGAGTCGGGTCTTCTGTACAATGAGCAGTTCTTC. Amino acids: CSAESGLLYNEQFF.